This is a list of T cell receptor beta chains from one sample in a study of blood T cell repertoires in COVID-19. Generated by immunoSEQ multiplex PCR, the TCRdb table keeps only in-frame clones and is missing some. Here the sample spans about 13,000 clones, approximately 90% being singletons. Sequenced input: peripheral blood. The origin of the receptors is a human donor in a cohort sampled during active COVID-19. Each CDR3 is given with its conserved first and last residue. The D gene is left open where the match is weak. The size of a clone is reported for some rows only, either as once, few or many, or as a class for expanded clones.

>TRBJ2-1|TRBD2|TRBV6-2/TRBV6-3|-
TGTGCCAGCAGTTACTCGGGACTAGCGGGGAGATACAATGAGCAGTTCTTC
CASSYSGLAGRYNEQFF
>TRBJ1-1|-|TRBV28|-
TGTGCCAGCATCCCAGGGGCTTACACTGAAGCTTTCTTT
CASIPGAYTEAFF
>TRBJ2-3|-|TRBV18|-
TGTGCCAGCTCACCACCGGGACTTGATACGCAGTATTTT
CASSPPGLDTQYF
>TRBJ1-6|-|TRBV10-3|once
TGTGCCATCAGTGGAGGAAGTGGCCGGAGTTCACCCCTCCACTTT
CAISGGSGRSSPLHF
>TRBJ2-2|-|TRBV9|once
TGTGCCAGCAGCGTAACCAGGGGTTCGGACACCGGGGAGCTGTTTTTT
CASSVTRGSDTGELFF
>TRBJ1-1|TRBD1|TRBV30|-
TGTGCCTGGAGTGTATTGGGACAGGGTTGGAACACTGAAGCTTTCTTT
CAWSVLGQGWNTEAFF
>TRBJ1-1|-|TRBV28|-
TGTGCCAACTCAGGGAAGAGCACTGAAGCTTTCTTT
CANSGKSTEAFF
>TRBJ1-2|TRBD1|TRBV6-6|-
TGTGCCAGCAGTTACCCAGACAGGGAAGGGGACTATGGCTACACCTTC
CASSYPDREGDYGYTF
>TRBJ1-1|TRBD1|TRBV5-8|-
TGTGCCAGCAGTCGGGACAGGGGCCGCGGGGGTGAAGCTTTCTTT
CASSRDRGRGGEAFF
>TRBJ2-2|-|TRBV7-9|-
TGTGCCAGCAGCCCCATTTCCGGGGAGCTGTTTTTT
CASSPISGELFF
>TRBJ2-7|TRBD1|TRBV2|-
TGTGCCAGCAGTCTGGGACAGGGAGGAGAGCAGTACTTC
CASSLGQGGEQYF
>TRBJ2-7|-|TRBV3-1/TRBV3-2|once
TGTGCCAGCAGCCATCACAGGGAGGGGAGCTACGAGCAGTACTTC
CASSHHREGSYEQYF
>TRBJ2-3|-|TRBV7-7|-
TGTGCTAGCAGCCTTACTCCCGGGTCGTCAGACACAGATACGCAGTATTTT
CASSLTPGSSDTDTQYF
>TRBJ2-1|TRBD1|TRBV5-4|-
TGTGCCAGCAGCATAAAGGGGACAGGGGCTTGGAATGAGCAGTTCTTC
CASSIKGTGAWNEQFF
>TRBJ2-2|-|TRBV5-1|-
TGCGCCAGCAGCCGATCGGGGGTGGACACCGGGGAGCTGTTTTTT
CASSRSGVDTGELFF
>TRBJ2-7|TRBD1|TRBV18|-
TGTGCCAGCTCACTGGCCCGGGACAGGGACTCCTACGAGCAGTACTTC
CASSLARDRDSYEQYF
>TRBJ1-6|-|TRBV7-2|-
TGTGCCAGCAGTGGACACTCCACACCCCTCCACTTT
CASSGHSTPLHF
>TRBJ2-2|-|TRBV5-1|-
TGCGCCAGCAGCTTGGCCAAGCGCTCCAAGGGGGACACCGGGGAGCTGTTTTTT
CASSLAKRSKGDTGELFF
>TRBJ2-1|TRBD2|TRBV14|-
TGTGCCAGCAGCCCAGTAGGCGGGGGTGAGCAGTTCTTC
CASSPVGGGEQFF
>TRBJ1-4|-|TRBV28|-
TGTGCCAGCAGTTTATGGGGAGCGGGGGCGCATGAAAAACTGTTTTTT
CASSLWGAGAHEKLFF
>TRBJ2-3|-|TRBV5-4|-
TGTGCCAGCAGCTTGCCCAGGGGGGACACAGATACGCAGTATTTT
CASSLPRGDTDTQYF
>TRBJ2-5|TRBD1|TRBV9|once
TGTGCCAGCAGCGTAGGACAGGGGGGTCCGGAGACCCAGTACTTC
CASSVGQGGPETQYF
>TRBJ1-3|TRBD1|TRBV5-1|-
TGCGCCAGCAGCGAGACAGGGGCGGACACCATATATTTT
CASSETGADTIYF
>TRBJ2-7|TRBD1|TRBV18|-
TGTGCCAGCTCATCGGGACAGTCCTACGAGCAGTACTTC
CASSSGQSYEQYF
>TRBJ2-1|TRBD2|TRBV7-9|-
TGTGCCAGCAGCCCCGGGACTAGCGAACCGAATGAGCAGTTCTTC
CASSPGTSEPNEQFF
>TRBJ2-7|TRBD1|TRBV4-1|few
TGCGCCAGCAGCCAATCTCGGACAGGAATAACCTACGAGCAGTACTTC
CASSQSRTGITYEQYF
>TRBJ1-2|TRBD1|TRBV4-3|-
TGCGCCAGCAGCCAAGACCGGCAGGGGGGCTATGGCTACACCTTC
CASSQDRQGGYGYTF
>TRBJ2-1|TRBD2|TRBV28|few
TGTGCCAGCAGTCCAGCGGGAGGGCAAAATGAGCAGTTCTTC
CASSPAGGQNEQFF
>TRBJ2-7|TRBD2|TRBV6-5|-
TGTGCCAGCTTCGGGAGGTCCTACGAGCAGTACTTC
CASFGRSYEQYF
>TRBJ2-7|-|TRBV18|-
TGTGCCAGCTCGCAGGGACTCCGAGCCTACGAGCAGTACTTC
CASSQGLRAYEQYF
>TRBJ1-5|-|TRBV28|-
TGTGCCAGCCACCCCGCGGTTATTAGCAATCAGCCCCAGCATTTT
CASHPAVISNQPQHF
>TRBJ2-5|-|TRBV3-1/TRBV3-2|-
TGTGCCAGCAGCCAAGATAGGGGAATTGTAGAGACCCAGTACTTC
CASSQDRGIVETQYF
>TRBJ1-2|-|TRBV7-9|-
TGTGCCAGCAGCTTAGAGATTATGGGGCCCTATGGCTACACCTTC
CASSLEIMGPYGYTF
>TRBJ1-5|TRBD1|TRBV28|-
TGTGCCAGCAGACCCGGGACAGGGTTCCGGAGCAATCAGCCCCAGCATTTT
CASRPGTGFRSNQPQHF
>TRBJ1-5|TRBD1|TRBV2|-
TGTGCCCTAGGACGGGACAGGGGCAATCAGCCCCAGCATTTT
CALGRDRGNQPQHF